The rows below give T cell receptor beta chains drawn from one sample of a study of T cell responses to AZD1222 COVID-19 vaccine. The method was immunoSEQ multiplex PCR; TCRdb's version includes in-frame clones alone and lacks a portion of them. The sample has fewer than 120,000 clones, 94% seen once; the top ten hold 2.5% to 3%. Sequencing used peripheral blood, obtained 28 days after the second AZD1222 dose. Source of these receptors: an adult who received the AZD1222 COVID-19 vaccine. The CDR3 runs from the conserved cysteine through the conserved F or W. Each record gives: V gene, J gene, CDR3 protein.

>TRBV19|TRBJ1-1
CASSSGWGTEAFF
>TRBV12-5|TRBJ1-2
CASGSGTGVHGYTF
>TRBV2|TRBJ2-2
CASSEALQGSGELFF
>TRBV10-3|TRBJ2-2
CAISSGRPNTGELFF
>TRBV11-2|TRBJ2-7
CASSLMRTSSYEQYF
>TRBV3-1/TRBV3-2|TRBJ1-2
CASSPSGQFNYGYTF
>TRBV20-1|TRBJ1-1
CSTGTGVRAFF
>TRBV2|TRBJ1-1
CASSEDVLKMLANTEAFF
>TRBV2|TRBJ1-2
CASRSGLINYGYTF
>TRBV3-1/TRBV3-2|TRBJ2-1
CASSQLSREQFF
>TRBV2|TRBJ1-1
CASSPSRGTEAFF
>TRBV19|TRBJ1-3
CASSPGQGTGNTIYF
>TRBV29-1|TRBJ1-2
CSVLGQGAHSF
>TRBV6-5|TRBJ2-3
CASTRVGVGDTQYF
>TRBV11-2|TRBJ1-1
CASSSHGGTLTEAFF
>TRBV15|TRBJ1-1
CATSRDTAVGTEAFF
>TRBV18|TRBJ2-1
CASSPLAGVSYEQFF
>TRBV5-1|TRBJ2-1
CASSIDRGYEQFF